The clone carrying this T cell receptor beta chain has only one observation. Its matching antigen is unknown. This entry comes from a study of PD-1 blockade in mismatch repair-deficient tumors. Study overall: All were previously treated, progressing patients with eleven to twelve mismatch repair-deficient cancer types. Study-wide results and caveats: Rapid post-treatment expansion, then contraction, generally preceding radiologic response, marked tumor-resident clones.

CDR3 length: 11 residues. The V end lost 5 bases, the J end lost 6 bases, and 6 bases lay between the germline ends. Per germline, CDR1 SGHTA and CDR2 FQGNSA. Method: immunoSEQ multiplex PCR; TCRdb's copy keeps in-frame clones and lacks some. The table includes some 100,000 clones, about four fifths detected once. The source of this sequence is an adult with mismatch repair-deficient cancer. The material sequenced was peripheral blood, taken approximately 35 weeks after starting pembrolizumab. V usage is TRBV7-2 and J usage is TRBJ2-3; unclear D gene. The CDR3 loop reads CASSLKDTQYF. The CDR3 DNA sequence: TGTGCCAGCAGCCTCAAGGATACGCAGTATTTT.